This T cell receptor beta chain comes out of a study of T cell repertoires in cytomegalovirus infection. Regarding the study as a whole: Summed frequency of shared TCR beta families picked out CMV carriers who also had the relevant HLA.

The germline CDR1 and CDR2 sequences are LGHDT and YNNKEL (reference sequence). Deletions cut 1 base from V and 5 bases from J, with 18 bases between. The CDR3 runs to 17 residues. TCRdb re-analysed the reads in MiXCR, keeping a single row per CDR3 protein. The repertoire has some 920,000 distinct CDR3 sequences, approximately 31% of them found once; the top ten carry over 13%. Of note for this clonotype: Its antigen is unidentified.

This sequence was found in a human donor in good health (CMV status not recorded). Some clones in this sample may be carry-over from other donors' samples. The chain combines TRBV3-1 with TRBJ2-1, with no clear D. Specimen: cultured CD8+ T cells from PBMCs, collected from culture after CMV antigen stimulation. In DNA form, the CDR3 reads TGTGCCAGCAGCCAAGGACCCCCGGGTGGGGTTAACAATGAGCAGTTCTTC. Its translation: CASSQGPPGGVNNEQFF.